This T cell receptor beta chain was recovered during a study of cytomegalovirus exposure and HLA in healthy donors. The PCR employed 60 Vbeta primers together with 13 Jbeta primers. Data came from immunoSEQ multiplex PCR; TCRdb stores just in-frame clones and leaves some out. The table records some 150,000 clones, approximately 79% of them present only once. Concerning this clone: The antigen is unknown.

Study results and limitations: Later analysis demonstrated an association between a missense DCLRE1C variant and TCR beta V- and J-gene trimming. Most TCR sequences showed up rarely, but some public TCRs showed up in many donors. Analysis was performed later, and it showed HLA-associated TCR beta chains to be more clonally expanded than equally common others.

The CDR3 length is 18 residues. The V gene end was trimmed by 4 bases and the J gene end by 2 bases; junction bases not matched to a gene: 11. Germline CDR1 SGHRS, CDR2 YFSETQ. Sequenced sample: PBMCs. The chain employs TRBV5-1 and TRBJ2-5; 13 positions match TRBD2. The source is a man aged 40-49 years in good health and CMV-seronegative. CDR3 nucleotide sequence: TGCGCCAGCAGCGCTCGACGGACTAGCGGGAGTTATCAAGAGACCCAGTACTTC. Amino acid sequence: CASSARRTSGSYQETQYF.